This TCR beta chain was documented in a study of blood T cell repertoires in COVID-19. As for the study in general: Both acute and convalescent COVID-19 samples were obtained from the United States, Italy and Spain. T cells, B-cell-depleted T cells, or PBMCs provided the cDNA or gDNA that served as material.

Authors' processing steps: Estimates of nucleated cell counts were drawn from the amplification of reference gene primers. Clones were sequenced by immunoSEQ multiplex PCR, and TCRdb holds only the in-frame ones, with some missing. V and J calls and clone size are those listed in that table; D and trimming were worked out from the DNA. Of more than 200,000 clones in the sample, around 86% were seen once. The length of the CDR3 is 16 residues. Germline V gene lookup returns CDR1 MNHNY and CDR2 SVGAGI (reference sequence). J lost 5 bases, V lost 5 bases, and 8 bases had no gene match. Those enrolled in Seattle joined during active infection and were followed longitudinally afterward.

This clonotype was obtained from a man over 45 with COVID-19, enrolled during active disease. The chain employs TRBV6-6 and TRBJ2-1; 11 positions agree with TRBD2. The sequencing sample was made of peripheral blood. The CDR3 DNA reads TGTGCCAGCAGTCCGCGGGGACTAGCGGCGGACAATGAGCAGTTCTTC. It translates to CASSPRGLAADNEQFF.